This T cell receptor (beta chain) was observed in a study of spatial heterogeneity in lung cancer. This clonotype was counted ten times or more. Between the trimmed V and J ends, which lost 5 bases and 6 bases, there was a span of 20 bases. This CDR3 contains 14 residues. CDR1 and CDR2 from the germline V gene are DFQATT and SNEGSKA (reference sequence). TCRdb called the 5' RACE reads again in MiXCR, with one record for every CDR3 protein. In the table there are about 82,000 distinct CDR3 sequences, around 13% of which are singletons. Sample time point: sample taken at primary tumor resection. Material for sequencing was whole RNA from tumor, nontumor lung or frozen PBMC, left unsorted. Samples were donated by 72 untreated early-stage non-small cell lung cancer patients.

Specimen: PBMCs, collected at surgery. The chain combines TRBV20-1 with TRBJ2-7; D possibly corresponds to TRBD1 (8 bases). This TCR was sampled from a male donor with early-stage non-small cell lung cancer. CDR3 in amino acids: CSAVKQGGYFEQYF. CDR3 bases: TGCAGTGCTGTCAAACAGGGGGGGTACTTCGAGCAGTACTTC.